This T cell receptor beta chain was recorded in a study of T cell responses to AZD1222 COVID-19 vaccine. Generated by immunoSEQ multiplex PCR, the TCRdb table keeps only in-frame clones and is missing some. The sample has approximately 130,000 clones; roughly 92% are singletons. CDR3 size: 13 residues. Trimming removed 5 bases from V and 5 bases from J, with 12 bases in between. Germline CDR1 is SGHAT and CDR2 is FQNNGV. This TCR was sampled from an adult in good health. This rearrangement joins TRBV11-2 to TRBJ2-5; perhaps D is TRBD1 or TRBD2 (5 bases each). The sample was peripheral blood, taken on day 0 of AZD1222 vaccination. This CDR3 reads CASSRGRVETQYF. Written as DNA, the CDR3 is TGTGCCAGCAGCCGGGGCAGGGTGGAGACCCAGTACTTC.